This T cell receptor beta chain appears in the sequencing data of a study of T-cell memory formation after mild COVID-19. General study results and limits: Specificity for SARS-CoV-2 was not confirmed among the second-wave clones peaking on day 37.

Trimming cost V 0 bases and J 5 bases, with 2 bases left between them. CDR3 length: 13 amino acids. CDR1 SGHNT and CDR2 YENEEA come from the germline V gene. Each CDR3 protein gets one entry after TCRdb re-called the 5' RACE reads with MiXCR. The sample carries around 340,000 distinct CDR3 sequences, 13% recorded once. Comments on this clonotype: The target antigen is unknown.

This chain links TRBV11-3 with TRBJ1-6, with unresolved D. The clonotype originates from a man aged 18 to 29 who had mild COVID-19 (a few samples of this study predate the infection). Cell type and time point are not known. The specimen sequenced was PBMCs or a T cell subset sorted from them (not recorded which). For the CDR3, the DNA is TGTGCCAGCAGCTTAGAGCATAATTCACCCCTCCACTTT. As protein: CASSLEHNSPLHF.